The 11 T cell receptor beta chains below were found in one sample sequenced in a study of patients and donors after allogeneic stem cell transplantation. TCRdb reprocessed the RT-PCR reads via MiXCR and lists one record per CDR3 protein. Among about 76,000 distinct CDR3 sequences listed, around a quarter were seen once. Material: blood, either unsorted or a sorted T cell fraction (not recorded which). These receptors came from a human donor who was either an allogeneic HSCT recipient or a stem cell or donor lymphocyte infusion donor (not recorded which). It is not recorded whose cells these are; they may come from a transplant donor.

The gene calls are TRBV5-1 and TRBJ1-4; TRBD1 matches 9 bases. Germline V gene sequence: CDR1 SGHRS, CDR2 YFSETQ. V gave up 4 bases and J gave up 3 bases; unmatched junction bases: 1. The CDR3 sequence is 14 residues long. In DNA, the CDR3 is TGCGCCAGCAGCCGACAGGGGGCTAATGAAAAACTGTTTTTT. Amino acids: CASSRQGANEKLFF.

This clonotype was counted between two and nine times. V usage is TRBV12-5 and J usage is TRBJ1-3; D is possibly TRBD1 (5 bases). Germline CDR1 LGHNT, CDR2 FRNRAP. CDR3 length: 18 amino acids. V dropped 3 bases and J dropped 2 bases, with 20 bases sitting between them. The CDR3 sequence is CASGFFGGISAAGNTIYF. The DNA of the CDR3 is TGTGCTAGTGGTTTCTTCGGGGGAATAAGTGCCGCTGGAAACACCATATATTTT.

As for this clonotype: An end of the junction differs from the germline gene, which may be a read error. The V call is TRBV4-1, the J call TRBJ2-3; D assignment may be TRBD1 or TRBD2 (6 bases each). The CDR3 length is 16 residues. Per the germline V gene, CDR1 is MGHRA and CDR2 is YSYEKL. The CDR3 DNA reads TGCGCCAGCAGCCAAACTCCGGGGGCCGGGGCAGATCCGCAGTATTTT. As protein: CASSQTPGAGADPQYF.

The chain joins TRBV10-3 to TRBJ2-5; 9 bases are a match to TRBD1. The CDR3 consists of 15 residues. Trimming took 7 bases from V and 5 from J; bases not matched to a gene: 11. Germline values: CDR1 ENHRY, CDR2 SYGVKD. CDR3 nucleotide sequence: TGTGCCATCACCAAGACAGGGGGGGGCCCGGAGACCCAGTACTTC. It specifies CAITKTGGGPETQYF.

The genes are TRBV27 and TRBJ1-5; the match to TRBD1 covers 7 bases. This CDR3 has 14 amino acids. Trimming took 3 bases from V and 7 from J; bases not matched to a gene: 6. Looked up from germline, CDR1 is MNHEY and CDR2 is SMNVEV (reference sequence). The CDR3, as DNA: TGTGCCAGCAGTTTCACAGGGGCAGGGCAGCCCCAGCATTTT. The encoded protein is CASSFTGAGQPQHF.

The rearrangement links TRBV19 to TRBJ2-2; 8 bases line up with TRBD1. Germline V CDR1 and CDR2: LNHDA, SQIVND (reference sequence). This CDR3 is built from 15 residues. V lost 7 bases to trimming and J lost 5 bases; unmatched junction nucleotides: 9. The CDR3 DNA reads as TGTGCCAGTACCATGGACAGGGCGGGAACCGGGGAGCTGTTTTTT. It yields the protein CASTMDRAGTGELFF.

This clonotype came up a few times. The rearrangement joins TRBV5-1 to TRBJ1-2; 7 bases agree with TRBD1. V was pared by 1 base and J by 2 bases, with 5 bases of the junction left unmatched. This CDR3 has 15 amino acids. The germline CDR1 and CDR2 sequences are SGHRS and YFSETQ. The CDR3 coding sequence is TGCGCCAGCAGCTTGCAGCCAGGGGGAAACTATGGCTACACCTTC. Translated, it gives CASSLQPGGNYGYTF.

This clonotype has a handful of counts. The chain couples TRBV25-1 to TRBJ1-2, with 8 bases matching TRBD1. Germline CDR1 and CDR2: MGHDK and SYGVNS. Trimming removed 2 bases from V and 4 bases from J; junction bases left unmatched: 9. The CDR3 is 16 residues long. CDR3 sequence (DNA): TGTGCCAGCAGTGAAAGGGCCGGACAGGGTGGCTATGGCTACACCTTC. Translated: CASSERAGQGGYGYTF.

The chain has TRBV2 and TRBJ2-7; TRBD1 agrees at 11 bases. Losses at the gene ends were 5 bases for V and 5 bases for J; bases not matched to a gene: 5. The CDR3 is 14 amino acids. CDR1 and CDR2 from the germline V gene are SNHLY and FYNNEI. For the CDR3, the DNA is TGTGCCAGCAGTTACCCGGGACAGGGGGACGAGCAGTACTTC. Encoded protein: CASSYPGQGDEQYF.

To note about this clonotype: Given a much more abundant clone one base away, this may be a read error. Because the CDR3 is missing its conserved closing phenylalanine or tryptophan, this is likely a read error. This chain joins TRBV6-5 and TRBJ1-1; TRBD1 agrees at 7 bases. V dropped 4 bases and J dropped 0; count of bases not matched to a gene: 2. The CDR3 runs to 14 residues. Germline V gene data show CDR1 as MNHEY and CDR2 as SVGAGI. In DNA form, the CDR3 reads TGTGCCAGCAGTTTGGACAGGTTGAACACTGAAGCTTTCTTG. The encoded protein is CASSLDRLNTEAFL.

In its sample, this clonotype was seen a few times. The rearrangement uses TRBV25-1 and TRBJ2-7; D is unclear. The V gene lost 5 bases and the J gene lost 2 bases, with 4 bases spanning the gap. The CDR3 runs 11 residues. In germline, CDR1 is MGHDK, CDR2 SYGVNS. CDR3 sequence: CASSQAYEQYF. The CDR3 DNA is TGTGCCAGCAGTCAGGCCTACGAGCAGTACTTC.